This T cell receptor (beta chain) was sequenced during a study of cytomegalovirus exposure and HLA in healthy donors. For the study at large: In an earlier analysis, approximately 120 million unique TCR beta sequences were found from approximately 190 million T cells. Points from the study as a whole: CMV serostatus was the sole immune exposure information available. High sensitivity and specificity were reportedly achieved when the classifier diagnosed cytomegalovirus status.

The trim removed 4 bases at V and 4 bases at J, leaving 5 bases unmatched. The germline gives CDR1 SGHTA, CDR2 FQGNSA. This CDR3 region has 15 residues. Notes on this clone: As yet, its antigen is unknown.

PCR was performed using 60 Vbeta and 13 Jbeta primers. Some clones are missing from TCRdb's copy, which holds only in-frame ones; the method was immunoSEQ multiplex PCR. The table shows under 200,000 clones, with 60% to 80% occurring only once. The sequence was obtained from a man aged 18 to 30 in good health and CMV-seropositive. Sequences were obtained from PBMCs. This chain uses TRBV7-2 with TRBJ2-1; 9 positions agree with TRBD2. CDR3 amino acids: CASSSVTSGYNEQFF. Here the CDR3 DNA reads TGTGCCAGCAGCTCCGTGACTAGCGGTTACAATGAGCAGTTCTTC.